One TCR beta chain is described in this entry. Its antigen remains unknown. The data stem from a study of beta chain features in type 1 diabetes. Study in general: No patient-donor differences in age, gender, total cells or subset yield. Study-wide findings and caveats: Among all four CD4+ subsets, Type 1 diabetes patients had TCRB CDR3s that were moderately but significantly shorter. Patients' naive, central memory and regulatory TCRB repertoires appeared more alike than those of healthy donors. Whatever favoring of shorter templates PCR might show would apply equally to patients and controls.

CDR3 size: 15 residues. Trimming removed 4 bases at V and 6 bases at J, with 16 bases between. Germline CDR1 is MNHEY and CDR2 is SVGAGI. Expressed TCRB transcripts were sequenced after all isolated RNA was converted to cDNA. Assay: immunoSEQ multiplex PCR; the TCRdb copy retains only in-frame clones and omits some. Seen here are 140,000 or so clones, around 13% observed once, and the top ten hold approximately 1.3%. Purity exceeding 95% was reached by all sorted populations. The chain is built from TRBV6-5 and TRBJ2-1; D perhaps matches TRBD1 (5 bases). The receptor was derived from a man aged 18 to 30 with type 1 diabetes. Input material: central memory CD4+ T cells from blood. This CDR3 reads CASSSPVRGGNEQFF. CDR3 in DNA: TGTGCCAGCAGTTCTCCAGTAAGGGGCGGCAATGAGCAGTTCTTC.